These 14 T cell receptor beta chains came from one sample sequenced in a study of shared clonotypes between healthy human individuals (dated by TCRdb to about 2020). Libraries came from the immunoSEQ multiplex PCR assay. TCRdb limited this immuneACCESS table to in-frame rearrangements with V and J called. A share of clones is missing; checked studies link under half to unresolved V genes, and the rest is unexplained. The sample data list roughly 1,600,000 clones, and approximately 98.5% of these were observed just once. The top ten clones comprise 0.36% of the sample. The specimen sequenced was naive CD4+ T cells sorted from blood. The cell subset or site label, as the study defines it: CD45RA+ positively selected. The source is a man aged 30 to 45 in good health.

CDR3 in DNA: TGTGCCAGCAGTTTAGACAGGACGATAGGACCCCAGCATTTT. This encodes CASSLDRTIGPQHF. The chain employs TRBV27 and TRBJ1-5; perhaps TRBD1 as D (6 bases). The CDR3 runs to 14 residues. V was cut by 2 bases and J by 10 bases, with 15 bases left in between. CDR1 MNHEY and CDR2 SMNVEV come from the germline V gene (reference sequence).

The rearrangement joins TRBV4-1 to TRBJ2-2; tentative D call: TRBD2 (5 bases). Per the germline V gene, CDR1 is MGHRA and CDR2 is YSYEKL. Trimming pared 2 bases from V and 4 bases from J, leaving 14 bases between. The CDR3 contains 16 residues. The CDR3 region is CASSQSPSSITGELFF. CDR3 coding DNA: TGCGCCAGCAGCCAATCCCCTAGCTCAATCACCGGGGAGCTGTTTTTT.

This chain links TRBV6-6 with TRBJ2-6, with D tentatively TRBD2 (6 bases). This CDR3 is 15 amino acids long. Trimming cost V 4 bases and J 2 bases, with 9 bases left between them. Germline V gene sequence: CDR1 MNHNY, CDR2 SVGAGI (reference sequence). The CDR3 DNA reads as TGTGCCAGCAGTTTTGGAGGGGCTGGGGCCAACGTCCTGACTTTC. It yields the protein CASSFGGAGANVLTF.

The rearrangement joins TRBV18 to TRBJ2-3, with unresolved D. Trimming took off 5 bases at V and 0 bases at J, with 12 bases between the two ends. Germline V CDR1 and CDR2: KGHSH, LQKENI. The CDR3 has 15 amino acids. CDR3 bases: TGTGCCAGCTCATCCTGGCGGCCTAGCACAGATACGCAGTATTTT. Translation: CASSSWRPSTDTQYF.

The chain joins TRBV5-4 to TRBJ2-1; 9 nucleotides agree with TRBD2. The CDR3 extends over 16 amino acids. Looked up from germline, CDR1 is SGHNT and CDR2 is YYREEE (reference sequence). Trimming removed 3 bases from V and 1 base from J; junction bases left unmatched: 5. CDR3 nucleotides: TGTGCCAGCAGCTGGGGACTAGCACCATCCTACAATGAGCAGTTCTTC. Amino acid sequence: CASSWGLAPSYNEQFF. Combining the CDR3 with reference TRBV5-4 and TRBJ2-1 gives the whole variable domain ETGVTQSPTHLIKTRGQQVTLRCSSQSGHNTVSWYQQALGQGPQFIFQYYREEENGRGNFPPRFSGLQFPNYSSELNVNALELDDSALYLCASSWGLAPSYNEQFFGPGTRLTVL.

V usage is TRBV7-2 and J usage is TRBJ2-2, with 7 bases that match TRBD1. CDR1 is SGHTA, CDR2 FQGNSA, per germline. The J segment lost 0 bases and the V segment lost 5 bases, leaving 3 bases of the junction unmatched. This CDR3 is built from 15 residues. CDR3: CASSPGQPNTGELFF. CDR3 nucleotide sequence: TGTGCCAGCAGCCCGGGACAGCCGAACACCGGGGAGCTGTTTTTT. Combining the CDR3 with reference TRBV7-2 and TRBJ2-2 gives the whole variable domain GAGVSQSPSNKVTEKGKDVELRCDPISGHTALYWYRQSLGQGLEFLIYFQGNSAPDKSGLPSDRFSAERTGGSVSTLTIQRTQQEDSAVYLCASSPGQPNTGELFFGEGSRLTVL.

The CDR3 loop is CASSPPLSANTGELFF. The CDR3 region has the DNA TGCGCCAGCAGCCCCCCGTTGAGCGCGAACACCGGGGAGCTGTTTTTT. This chain connects TRBV5-1 to TRBJ2-2; D remains unclear. V shed 4 bases and J shed 0 bases, with 13 bases lying between them. The CDR3 spans 16 residues. CDR1 SGHRS and CDR2 YFSETQ come from the germline V gene.

With regard to this clone: A much larger clone is a single base away; this may be a read error. The rearrangement uses TRBV28 and TRBJ2-6; D remains unclear. The CDR3 is 14 amino acids. Trimming removed 5 bases at V and 0 bases at J, with 5 bases between. CDR1 and CDR2 from the germline V gene are MDHEN and SYDVKM. CDR3 sequence reads: CASSENSGANVLTF. The CDR3 nucleotides read TGTGCCAGCAGTGAAAACTCTGGGGCCAACGTCCTGACTTTC.

The CDR3 here is CASSGGVEQPQHF. The CDR3 DNA is TGTGCCAGCAGCGGCGGGGTTGAGCAGCCCCAGCATTTT. This chain connects TRBV9 to TRBJ1-5; D remains unclear. V shed 3 bases and J shed 7 bases, with 11 bases lying between them. CDR3 length equals 13 residues. The V gene's germline CDR1 is SGDLS and CDR2 YYNGEE.

V is TRBV19 and J is TRBJ1-5; 8 bases align to TRBD1. This CDR3 has 15 residues. J gave up 6 bases and V 1 base, and 5 bases lay outside the gene matches. The V gene's germline CDR1 is LNHDA and CDR2 SQIVND (reference sequence). The CDR3 nucleotides are TGTGCCAGTAGTATAGCAGGGGGCAGAAGTCAGCCCCAGCATTTT. Translated, it gives CASSIAGGRSQPQHF.

The chain employs TRBV14 and TRBJ2-2; D is uncertain. The V gene lost 4 bases and the J gene lost 1 base, with 4 bases spanning the gap. The CDR3 is 13 amino acids. Germline V gives CDR1 SGHDN, CDR2 FVKESK. CDR3 nucleotides: TGTGCCAGCAGCCGAAAGAACACCGGGGAGCTGTTTTTT. This gives the protein CASSRKNTGELFF.

The V call is TRBV28, the J call TRBJ1-1, with D hard to call. Germline loops: CDR1 MDHEN, CDR2 SYDVKM. Between the trimmed V and J ends, which lost 2 bases and 5 bases, there was a span of 6 bases. This CDR3 comprises 12 residues. The CDR3 is CASSLMGTEAFF. The CDR3 coding sequence is TGTGCCAGCAGTTTAATGGGGACTGAAGCTTTCTTT.

This sequence joins TRBV28 and TRBJ1-5, with a tentative D call TRBD1 (6 bases). The CDR3 consists of 15 residues. Germline V gene data show CDR1 as MDHEN and CDR2 as SYDVKM. V was cut by 5 bases and J by 9 bases, with 20 bases left in between. The CDR3, as DNA: TGTGCCAGCAGTCCTACGGGGGCAACGTCGTGGCCCCAGCATTTT. Amino acids: CASSPTGATSWPQHF.

CDR3 loop: CASNDRNQPQHF. CDR3 sequence (DNA): TGTGCCAGCAATGACCGCAATCAGCCCCAGCATTTT. The gene calls are TRBV28 and TRBJ1-5; D unresolved. Per the germline V gene, CDR1 is MDHEN and CDR2 is SYDVKM. The CDR3 has 12 amino acids. Trimming cost V 7 bases and J 2 bases, with 6 bases left between them.